This entry lists 24 T cell receptor beta chains sequenced from one sample in a study of blood T cell repertoires in COVID-19. Clones were read by immunoSEQ multiplex PCR, and TCRdb kept only the in-frame ones, dropping some. The sample lists some 120,000 clones; around 88% were seen once. Source material: peripheral blood. All receptors come from a woman in her fifties or sixties with active or convalescent COVID-19.

This chain connects TRBV5-1 to TRBJ1-2, with D tentatively TRBD1 (6 bases). Between the trimmed V and J ends, which lost 3 bases and 2 bases, there was a span of 14 bases. Per the germline V gene, CDR1 is SGHRS and CDR2 is YFSETQ. CDR3 size: 15 residues. The CDR3 sequence is CASSWGRGMNYGYTF. CDR3 nucleotides: TGCGCCAGCAGCTGGGGGCGGGGGATGAACTATGGCTACACCTTC.

The chain has TRBV28 and TRBJ2-2; 7 bases fit TRBD1. Germline CDR1 and CDR2: MDHEN and SYDVKM. With V trimmed by 6 bases and J by 4 bases, 8 bases remained unmatched. The CDR3 has 15 amino acids. CDR3 coding DNA: TGTGCCAGCAGCCCAGACAGGGTTGGCACCGGGGAGCTGTTTTTT. Translating gives CASSPDRVGTGELFF.

The rearrangement links TRBV21-1 to TRBJ1-1; whether TRBD1, the table's D call, matches the DNA was not checked. TRBV21-1 is a known pseudogene. This CDR3 contains 16 residues. The CDR3, as DNA: TGTGCCAGCAGCAGCGGACAGGGCAATGGAAGGACTGAAGCTTTCTTT. Residues: CASSSGQGNGRTEAFF.

The chain recombines TRBV6-5 with TRBJ1-4; possible D gene TRBD1, 5 bases. Per the germline V gene, CDR1 is MNHEY and CDR2 is SVGAGI. Trimming cost V 5 bases and J 8 bases, with 15 bases left between them. This CDR3 comprises 14 residues. This CDR3 reads CASSLSVGREKLFF. The CDR3 coding sequence is TGTGCCAGCAGTCTCTCCGTGGGGCGCGAAAAACTGTTTTTT.

This chain connects TRBV4-1 to TRBJ2-6, with 7 bases aligning to TRBD1. CDR3 size: 18 residues. Germline V gives CDR1 MGHRA, CDR2 YSYEKL. V shed 0 bases, J shed 1 base, and the junction held 6 bases outside the gene matches. CDR3 coding DNA: TGCGCCAGCAGCCAAGAATGGACAGGTTTATCTGGGGCCAACGTCCTGACTTTC. Protein product: CASSQEWTGLSGANVLTF.

The chain uses TRBV2 and TRBJ2-3; maybe TRBD1 (5 bases). CDR1 is SNHLY and CDR2 is FYNNEI in the germline V gene. The V end was cut by 5 bases, the J end by 4 bases, with 16 bases between. CDR3 length equals 15 residues. The CDR3 DNA follows: TGTGCCAGCAGTCTTCAGGGCCCCCCCGCAGATACGCAGTATTTT. Amino acids: CASSLQGPPADTQYF.

The V gene is TRBV6-5, the J gene TRBJ2-3; D gene ambiguous. The CDR3 consists of 14 residues. From germline, CDR1 is MNHEY and CDR2 SVGAGI. V dropped 6 bases and J dropped 0 bases, with 10 bases sitting between them. The DNA of the CDR3 is TGTGCCAGCAGCCCCGACTTGAGCACAGATACGCAGTATTTT. It specifies CASSPDLSTDTQYF.

The chain links TRBV6-2 or TRBV6-3 to TRBJ2-1, with 13 bases that match TRBD2. Trimming took 4 bases from V and 9 from J; bases not matched to a gene: 6. CDR3 size: 15 residues. Germline CDR1 MNHEY, CDR2 SVGEGT. CDR3 coding DNA: TGTGCCAGCAGTTTGACTAGCGGGAGGCAAGGTGAGCAGTTCTTC. This encodes CASSLTSGRQGEQFF.

The CDR3 here is CASEAGGTTGTHQETQYF. For the CDR3, the DNA is TGTGCCAGCGAAGCGGGAGGAACGACGGGGACCCACCAAGAGACCCAGTACTTC. V is TRBV6-4 and J is TRBJ2-5; TRBD2 matches 9 bases. J lost 0 bases, V lost 8 bases, and 16 bases had no gene match. Germline assignment: CDR1 MRHNA and CDR2 SNTAGT. The CDR3 consists of 18 residues.

V is TRBV19 and J is TRBJ1-1; D is unresolved. Trimming shortened V by 3 bases and J by 1 base, and 9 bases separated the two germline ends. The CDR3 length is 14 residues. The V gene's germline CDR1 is LNHDA and CDR2 SQIVND (reference sequence). The CDR3 nucleotides read TGTGCCAGTAGTATTGGTAGTCAGAACACTGAAGCTTTCTTT. This encodes CASSIGSQNTEAFF. Complete variable domain (other parts from reference TRBV19 and TRBJ1-1): DGGITQSPKYLFRKEGQNVTLSCEQNLNHDAMYWYRQDPGQGLRLIYYSQIVNDFQKGDIAEGYSVSREKKESFPLTVTSAQKNPTAFYLCASSIGSQNTEAFFGQGTRLTVV.

The J gene is TRBJ2-1, the V gene TRBV7-2; TRBD2 is a possible D gene (6 bases). Per the germline V gene, CDR1 is SGHTA and CDR2 is FQGNSA. V was pared by 0 bases and J by 0 bases, with 6 bases between. There are 15 residues in the CDR3. The CDR3 DNA reads TGTGCCAGCAGCTTAGCCGGGAGCTCCTACAATGAGCAGTTCTTC. The encoded protein is CASSLAGSSYNEQFF.

The chain is built from TRBV29-1 and TRBJ1-1; D unclear. CDR1 and CDR2 from the germline V gene are SQVTM and ANQGSEA. This CDR3 is 11 amino acids long. Trimming took 6 bases from V and 1 from J, leaving 6 bases between them. CDR3 DNA: TGCAGCGTCCACAGGAACACTGAAGCTTTCTTT. Amino acids: CSVHRNTEAFF.

The chain joins TRBV19 to TRBJ1-5; D gene uncertain. Germline values: CDR1 LNHDA, CDR2 SQIVND (reference sequence). This CDR3 is 15 amino acids long. The ends were cut back, 5 bases at V and 0 bases at J, with 11 bases in the middle. CDR3 in amino acids: CASSWTRYSNQPQHF. The CDR3 DNA follows: TGTGCCAGTAGTTGGACTCGTTATAGCAATCAGCCCCAGCATTTT.

J is TRBJ1-3 and V is TRBV2; D possibly corresponds to TRBD1 (6 bases). The length of the CDR3 is 15 residues. CDR1 SNHLY and CDR2 FYNNEI come from the germline V gene. V lost 4 bases and J 0 bases, leaving 10 bases between the germline ends. CDR3: CASSVDRSSGNTIYF. The CDR3 bases are TGTGCCAGCAGTGTAGACAGGTCCTCTGGAAACACCATATATTTT. Together with reference TRBV2 and TRBJ1-3, the CDR3 gives the full variable domain: EPEVTQTPSHQVTQMGQEVILRCVPISNHLYFYWYRQILGQKVEFLVSFYNNEISEKSEIFDDQFSVERPDGSNFTLKIRSTKLEDSAMYFCASSVDRSSGNTIYFGEGSWLTVV.

The V call is TRBV9, the J call TRBJ2-3; 12 positions agree with TRBD1. Unmatched junction bases numbered 7, after V lost 0 bases and J lost 8 bases. Germline V gene data show CDR1 as SGDLS and CDR2 as YYNGEE. This CDR3 has 16 residues. This CDR3 reads CASSVGGQGASSTQYF. DNA for the CDR3: TGTGCCAGCAGCGTAGGGGGACAGGGGGCGTCTAGTACGCAGTATTTT. Using reference TRBV9 and TRBJ2-3 for the parts outside the CDR3, the full variable domain is DSGVTQTPKHLITATGQRVTLRCSPRSGDLSVYWYQQSLDQGLQFLIQYYNGEERAKGNILERFSAQQFPDLHSELNLSSLELGDSALYFCASSVGGQGASSTQYFGPGTRLTVL.

This rearrangement joins TRBV27 to TRBJ2-7; D unresolved. The germline V gene has CDR1 MNHEY and CDR2 SMNVEV (reference sequence). The CDR3 has 16 residues. V lost 3 bases and J 2 bases, leaving 17 bases between the germline ends. CDR3 DNA sequence: TGTGCCAGCAGTTTTAGCAATTTATGGCTACCCTACGAGCAGTACTTC. This encodes CASSFSNLWLPYEQYF.

The chain couples TRBV28 to TRBJ1-4, with D tentatively TRBD1 (5 bases). Germline values: CDR1 MDHEN, CDR2 SYDVKM. V lost 9 bases to trimming and J lost 0 bases, with 17 bases between them. The CDR3 sequence is 16 residues long. CDR3 in DNA: TGTGCCAGACCACCCCCGACAGCCGCAACTAATGAAAAACTGTTTTTT. Translating it yields CARPPPTAATNEKLFF.

The chain joins TRBV10-2 to TRBJ1-6; D uncertain. The germline V gene encodes CDR1 WSHSY and CDR2 SAAADI. The CDR3 is 13 residues long. Trimming pared 4 bases from V and 7 bases from J, leaving 8 bases between. The CDR3 protein is CASSGLANSPLHF. The CDR3 DNA is TGCGCCAGCAGTGGGTTGGCAAATTCACCCCTCCACTTT.

The CDR3 DNA reads as TGTGCCAGCAGAGAGCAGGGGAACACCGGGGAGCTGTTTTTT. It encodes CASREQGNTGELFF. The chain joins TRBV6-4 to TRBJ2-2; tentatively, D is TRBD1 (5 bases). The ends were cut back, 6 bases at V and 1 base at J, with 9 bases in the middle. Per the germline V gene, CDR1 is MRHNA and CDR2 is SNTAGT. This CDR3 has 14 residues.

The J gene is TRBJ2-7, the V gene TRBV11-2; TRBD2 matches 14 bases. The CDR3 length is 16 residues. The trim removed 1 base at V and 4 bases at J, leaving 3 bases unmatched. Per germline, CDR1 SGHAT and CDR2 FQNNGV. This CDR3 is CASSLAGLAGGYEQYF. For the CDR3, the DNA is TGTGCCAGCAGCTTAGCCGGACTAGCGGGAGGTTACGAGCAGTACTTC.

This chain joins TRBV4-1 and TRBJ2-2; possibly TRBD1 for D (6 bases). V lost 2 bases, J lost 6 bases, and 13 bases lay in between. The CDR3 extends over 15 amino acids. Per germline, CDR1 MGHRA and CDR2 YSYEKL. Here the CDR3 reads CASSQRQAASGELFF. The CDR3 coding sequence is TGCGCCAGCAGCCAAAGACAGGCTGCGTCCGGGGAGCTGTTTTTT.

The chain carries TRBV30 and TRBJ2-7; D might be TRBD2 (5 bases). This CDR3 is 13 amino acids long. From germline, CDR1 is GTSNPN and CDR2 SVGIG (reference sequence). V lost 3 bases to trimming and J lost 3 bases, with 12 bases between them. CDR3 nucleotide sequence: TGTGCCTGGAGGCCCGCTAGCCTCTACGAGCAGTACTTC. This sequence encodes CAWRPASLYEQYF.

This chain links TRBV9 with TRBJ2-7; 9 bases map to TRBD2. Germline V gene data show CDR1 as SGDLS and CDR2 as YYNGEE. V gave up 0 bases and J gave up 5 bases; unmatched junction bases: 6. This CDR3 comprises 15 residues. CDR3 nucleotides: TGTGCCAGCAGCGTAGGTAGCGGGAGAGCGGACGAGCAGTACTTC. Protein product: CASSVGSGRADEQYF.

This clone was counted only a few times. The chain has TRBV6-5 and TRBJ2-1, with 7 bases lining up with TRBD2. The germline gives CDR1 MNHEY, CDR2 SVGAGI. Trimming at V came to 2 bases and at J to 8 bases, leaving 6 bases not matched to a gene. The length of the CDR3 is 14 residues. The CDR3: CASSYRPTSDEQFF. The CDR3 coding sequence is TGTGCCAGCAGTTACCGACCTACTAGCGATGAGCAGTTCTTC.